This T cell receptor (beta chain) was found in a study of blood T cell repertoires in COVID-19. Study context: Sites in the United States, Italy and Spain provided acute and convalescent COVID-19 samples.

Original processing methods: The authors estimated nucleated cell counts from reference gene primer amplification. TCRdb's table, derived via immunoSEQ multiplex PCR, lists solely in-frame clones and lacks some. V, J and clone size are those of that table, while D and trimming were read from the DNA. Here the sample spans 250,000 to 300,000 clones, just over 85% being singletons. CDR3 length equals 14 residues. Germline lookup yields CDR1 MDHEN and CDR2 SYDVKM. Trimming left V 4 bases short and J 4 bases short, with 13 bases between. The TCR comes from a woman between 25 and 40 years old with active or convalescent COVID-19. The V call is TRBV28, the J call TRBJ1-1; D is unclear. Sequences were obtained from peripheral blood. In nucleotides, the CDR3 is TGTGCCAGCAGTTCCGTCGGGAGGGTCACTGAAGCTTTCTTT. Protein product: CASSSVGRVTEAFF.